This T cell receptor beta chain was captured by sequencing in a study of blood T cell repertoires in COVID-19. Study-wide context: There were acute and convalescent COVID-19 samples, and they came from the United States, Italy and Spain. Sources were T cells, B-cell-depleted T cells, or PBMCs; the material itself was cDNA or gDNA.

This CDR3 has 15 residues. CDR1 and CDR2 (germline): SGHTA, FQGNSA. Trimming took off 1 base at V and 5 bases at J, with 12 bases between the two ends. In the source study's methods: Nucleated cell counts were estimated from reference gene primer amplification. Data came from immunoSEQ multiplex PCR; TCRdb stores just in-frame clones and leaves some out. V, J and clone size derive from that table, while D and trimming were established from the DNA sequence. This sample has about 110,000 clones; 84% occur once, and the top ten carry around 8%. This receptor was identified in a woman between 35 and 50 years old with acute or convalescent COVID-19. What was sequenced was peripheral blood. The chain recombines TRBV7-2 with TRBJ1-3; D possibly corresponds to TRBD1 (5 bases). CDR3 DNA: TGTGCCAGCAGCTTAGAAGTCGGGGGGAGAAACACCATATATTTT. Translation gives CASSLEVGGRNTIYF.